This T cell receptor (beta chain) emerged from a study of response to subunit inactivated influenza vaccine. The CDR3 length is 13 residues. The germline V gene encodes CDR1 LNHNV and CDR2 YYDKDF (reference sequence). V lost 6 bases and J lost 1, with 10 bases in between. This clonotype was seen repeatedly, ten times or more. TCRdb redid the calling of the RT-PCR reads with MiXCR, one entry per CDR3 protein. The sample consists of over 750,000 distinct CDR3 sequences, less than 25% of them appearing once. Sequenced here: PBMCs from blood, sampled around 5 days after vaccination. The sequence was obtained from a man over 45 who received an inactivated influenza vaccine. The chain carries TRBV15 and TRBJ2-7; a weak D match, TRBD2 (6 bases). CDR3 sequence reads: CATRISGSYEQYF. CDR3 nucleotide sequence: TGTGCCACCAGGATTAGCGGATCCTACGAGCAGTACTTC.